These 32 T cell receptor beta chains were sequenced from one sample in a study of cytomegalovirus exposure and HLA in healthy donors (dated by TCRdb to about 2017). The library came from the immunoSEQ multiplex PCR assay. For the multiplex PCR, a mixture combining 60 forward primers for TCR Vbeta segments and 13 reverse primers for TCR Jbeta segments was used. Drawn from immuneACCESS, this table holds only the in-frame rearrangements with V and J called that TCRdb kept. Clones are partly lost; checked studies trace under half to an unresolved V gene and leave the rest unexplained. Here the sample has over 150,000 clones; roughly 76% occur a single time. The ten most abundant clones make up around 1.4% of the sample. The sequencing sample was made of PBMCs. Receptors originate from a man aged 60 to 69 in good health and CMV-seronegative.

The J gene is TRBJ2-5, the V gene TRBV16, with D perhaps TRBD2 (5 bases). V lost 5 bases and J 1 base, leaving 8 bases between the germline ends. Germline V CDR1 and CDR2: KGHSY, FQNENV. The CDR3 spans 13 residues. This chain's CDR3 is CASSGLSQETQYF. CDR3 sequence (DNA): TGTGCCAGCAGCGGACTGAGCCAAGAGACCCAGTACTTC.

The chain couples TRBV18 to TRBJ1-5; 8 bases map to TRBD1. V lost 2 bases, J lost 5 bases, and 8 bases stayed unmatched. The CDR3 covers 16 residues. Germline V gene lookup returns CDR1 KGHSH and CDR2 LQKENI. In DNA form, the CDR3 reads TGTGCCAGCTCACCAACTGGGCAGGGGGCGGATCAGCCCCAGCATTTT. As protein: CASSPTGQGADQPQHF.

The chain couples TRBV25-1 to TRBJ1-3; D remains ambiguous. CDR3 length: 15 residues. The V gene lost 3 bases and the J gene lost 5 bases, with 14 bases spanning the gap. Germline CDR1 and CDR2: MGHDK and SYGVNS. DNA of the CDR3: TGTGCCAGCAGTGACTTTTCCTACAGAAGAAACACCATATATTTT. This sequence encodes CASSDFSYRRNTIYF.

The chain couples TRBV28 to TRBJ2-5, with 11 bases fitting TRBD1. The J call may be incorrect, as the DNA end agrees better with TRBJ2-7. The CDR3 covers 13 residues. Germline V gene data show CDR1 as MDHEN and CDR2 as SYDVKM. The CDR3 nucleotides are TGTGCCAGCACAGGGACAGGGGGCTACGAGCAGTACTTC. This translates into CASTGTGGYEQYF.

J is TRBJ2-2 and V is TRBV9, with 8 bases lining up with TRBD2. CDR1 is SGDLS, CDR2 YYNGEE, per germline. J lost 6 bases, V lost 0 bases, and 4 bases had no gene match. CDR3 length: 15 amino acids. Here the CDR3 DNA reads TGTGCCAGCAGCGTAGCGGGGGGGGCCGCCGGGGAGCTGTTTTTT. Protein: CASSVAGGAAGELFF.

This sequence joins TRBV28 and TRBJ2-7; D is unresolved. Germline values: CDR1 MDHEN, CDR2 SYDVKM. V gave up 5 bases and J gave up 5 bases, with 16 bases separating them. CDR3 length equals 14 residues. For the CDR3, the DNA is TGTGCCAGCAGTCTGACACTCCGGCCCAACGAGCAGTACTTC. It translates to CASSLTLRPNEQYF.

The V gene is TRBV30, the J gene TRBJ2-7, with TRBD1 matching over 8 bases. Unmatched junction bases numbered 10, after V lost 4 bases and J lost 5 bases. This CDR3 is built from 14 residues. Germline V CDR1 and CDR2: GTSNPN, SVGIG (reference sequence). As DNA, the CDR3 is TGTGCCTGGACACGGACAGGGACCCTCAACGAGCAGTACTTC. Amino acids: CAWTRTGTLNEQYF.

This chain connects TRBV6-6 to TRBJ1-5; possible D gene TRBD1, 6 bases. Trimming cost V 4 bases and J 4 bases, with 17 bases left between them. The CDR3 is 16 residues long. The germline gives CDR1 MNHNY, CDR2 SVGAGI (reference sequence). The CDR3 DNA reads as TGTGCCAGCAGTTCTCCCGGCCAGGGGTATAATCAGCCCCAGCATTTT. This encodes CASSSPGQGYNQPQHF.

V usage is TRBV7-2 and J usage is TRBJ1-6; 7 nucleotides line up with TRBD1. The CDR3 runs 15 residues. Germline V lookup: CDR1 SGHTA, CDR2 FQGNSA. With V trimmed by 5 bases and J by 6 bases, 7 bases remained unmatched. The CDR3 nucleotides are TGTGCCAGCAGCCCAACAGGGGTACCTAATTCACCCCTCCACTTT. It yields the protein CASSPTGVPNSPLHF.

This chain joins TRBV10-1 and TRBJ2-1; tentatively, D is TRBD2 (6 bases). Germline CDR1 reads WNHNN; CDR2 reads SYGVQD (reference sequence). This CDR3 is built from 18 residues. V lost 0 bases, J lost 3 bases, and 18 bases lay in between. The CDR3 bases are TGCGCCAGCAGTGAGTCGAGGGGAGGCCTGAACCTCTACAATGAGCAGTTCTTC. Protein: CASSESRGGLNLYNEQFF.

This chain joins TRBV28 and TRBJ2-1; the D is unclear. Trimming shortened V by 3 bases and J by 8 bases, and 11 bases separated the two germline ends. Germline CDR1 is MDHEN and CDR2 is SYDVKM. The CDR3 is 13 residues long. CDR3 coding DNA: TGTGCCAGCAGTTTGGCGGCTGTAGATGAGCAGTTCTTC. Protein: CASSLAAVDEQFF.

V and J are TRBV10-3 and TRBJ2-6, with D perhaps matching TRBD1 (5 bases). Trimming shortened V by 7 bases and J by 0 bases, and 10 bases separated the two germline ends. The CDR3 is 15 amino acids. In germline, CDR1 is ENHRY, CDR2 SYGVKD. CDR3 DNA sequence: TGTGCCATCACCGAAGGGGTCTCTGGGGCCAACGTCCTGACTTTC. Its protein is CAITEGVSGANVLTF.

The gene calls are TRBV7-6 and TRBJ1-5; 10 nucleotides match TRBD1. CDR3 length equals 15 residues. V lost 5 bases, J lost 2 bases, and 3 bases stayed unmatched. CDR1 SGHVS and CDR2 FNYEAQ come from the germline V gene. For the CDR3, the DNA is TGTGCCAGCAGCCCGGGGACAGGGGGCAATCAGCCCCAGCATTTT. This encodes CASSPGTGGNQPQHF.

The chain joins TRBV25-1 to TRBJ1-3; 8 nucleotides agree with TRBD1. Germline CDR1 and CDR2: MGHDK and SYGVNS. Trimming removed 8 bases from V and 4 bases from J; junction bases left unmatched: 19. The CDR3 has 18 residues. The CDR3: CASPKARDRSTRGNTIYF. For the CDR3, the DNA is TGTGCCAGCCCAAAGGCGCGGGACAGGTCTACGAGGGGAAACACCATATATTTT.

This chain connects TRBV28 to TRBJ2-7, with 8 bases identical to TRBD2. Losses at the gene ends were 3 bases for V and 4 bases for J; bases not matched to a gene: 2. CDR1 is MDHEN, CDR2 SYDVKM, per germline. CDR3 length equals 13 residues. CDR3 bases: TGTGCCAGCAGTTTTCTAGCGGGTTACGAGCAGTACTTC. This translates into CASSFLAGYEQYF.

The chain links TRBV12-5 to TRBJ2-3; TRBD2 matches at 12 bases. The germline V gene encodes CDR1 LGHNT and CDR2 FRNRAP. The length of the CDR3 is 16 residues. V dropped 1 base and J dropped 6; count of bases not matched to a gene: 5. DNA of the CDR3: TGTGCTAGTGGTTTGGGGTCTGGACTAGCGGGGGATACGCAGTATTTT. This sequence encodes CASGLGSGLAGDTQYF. The full variable domain, completed using reference TRBV12-5 and TRBJ2-3, is DARVTQTPRHKVTEMGQEVTMRCQPILGHNTVFWYRQTMMQGLELLAYFRNRAPLDDSGMPKDRFSAEMPDATLATLKIQPSEPRDSAVYFCASGLGSGLAGDTQYFGPGTRLTVL.

This clone was detected only a few times. V usage is TRBV9 and J usage is TRBJ2-5; tentative D call: TRBD2 (6 bases). The J call may be faulty, since TRBJ2-7 better matches the DNA end. The CDR3 sequence is 14 residues long. Germline loops: CDR1 SGDLS, CDR2 YYNGEE. In DNA, the CDR3 is TGTGCCAGCAGCGTAACTAGCTGGCCCGACGAGCAGTACTTC. This translates into CASSVTSWPDEQYF.

Only a few counts were recorded for this clone. The chain recombines TRBV7-6 with TRBJ2-3, with 11 bases identical to TRBD2. Per the germline V gene, CDR1 is SGHVS and CDR2 is FNYEAQ. V shed 5 bases and J 3 bases; nucleotides not matched to a gene: 7. The CDR3 runs 16 residues. CDR3 nucleotides: TGTGCCAGCAGCCCGCCCGGGACTAGCGGAACAGATACGCAGTATTTT. Translated: CASSPPGTSGTDTQYF. Drawing the rest from reference TRBV7-6 and TRBJ2-3, the complete variable domain is GAGVSQSPRYKVTKRGQDVALRCDPISGHVSLYWYRQALGQGPEFLTYFNYEAQQDKSGLPNDRFSAERPEGSISTLTIQRTEQRDSAMYRCASSPPGTSGTDTQYFGPGTRLTVL.

This rearrangement joins TRBV7-8 to TRBJ1-1; TRBD1 might be the D (6 bases). V was cut by 2 bases and J by 2 bases, with 12 bases left in between. CDR3 size: 15 residues. Germline V gene sequence: CDR1 SGHVS, CDR2 FQNEAQ. CDR3 loop: CASSLLGTSNTEAFF. CDR3 DNA sequence: TGTGCCAGCAGCTTACTCGGGACAAGTAACACTGAAGCTTTCTTT. Drawing the rest from reference TRBV7-8 and TRBJ1-1, the complete variable domain is GAGVSQSPRYKVAKRGQDVALRCDPISGHVSLFWYQQALGQGPEFLTYFQNEAQLDKSGLPSDRFFAERPEGSVSTLKIQRTQQEDSAVYLCASSLLGTSNTEAFFGQGTRLTVV.

V gene TRBV28 combines with J gene TRBJ1-2, with 10 bases fitting TRBD1. Germline trimming cut 5 bases from V and 8 bases from J; bases unmatched to any gene: 14. The CDR3 has 16 residues. CDR1 is MDHEN, CDR2 SYDVKM, per germline. The CDR3 sequence is CASSTTGGKSKFGYTF. As DNA, the CDR3 is TGTGCCAGCAGTACGACAGGGGGCAAGAGTAAATTCGGCTACACCTTC.

V is TRBV29-1 and J is TRBJ1-2, with D possibly being TRBD1 (5 bases). Trimming shortened V by 3 bases and J by 1 base, and 6 bases separated the two germline ends. Germline CDR1 and CDR2: SQVTM and ANQGSEA. The CDR3 spans 12 residues. CDR3: CSVDGGNYGYTF. The CDR3 DNA is TGCAGCGTTGACGGGGGTAACTATGGCTACACCTTC. Supplemented by reference TRBV29-1 and TRBJ1-2, the full variable domain reads SAVISQKPSRDICQRGTSLTIQCQVDSQVTMMFWYRQQPGQSLTLIATANQGSEATYESGFVIDKFPISRPNLTFSTLTVSNMSPEDSSIYLCSVDGGNYGYTFGSGTRLTVV.

The chain combines TRBV6-5 with TRBJ2-7; a weak D match, TRBD1 (6 bases). V was cut by 4 bases and J by 2 bases, with 12 bases left in between. The CDR3 totals 14 residues. Germline CDR1 is MNHEY and CDR2 is SVGAGI. As DNA, the CDR3 is TGTGCCAGCAGTTTCGGACAGAGGCCCTACGAGCAGTACTTC. This sequence encodes CASSFGQRPYEQYF.

To note about this clone: The junction differs from germline at one of its ends, possibly a read error. The chain joins TRBV5-1 to TRBJ2-7; 7 nucleotides match TRBD1. Germline CDR1 is SGHRS and CDR2 is YFSETQ. CDR3 length equals 14 residues. CDR3 sequence (DNA): TGCGCCGGCAGCAACGGGACAGTAAATTACGAGCAGTACTTC. This codes for CAGSNGTVNYEQYF.

V and J are TRBV9 and TRBJ2-3; TRBD2 matches 10 bases. V dropped 2 bases and J dropped 4; count of bases not matched to a gene: 7. The CDR3 length is 16 residues. CDR1 and CDR2 (germline): SGDLS, YYNGEE. CDR3 in DNA: TGTGCCAGCAGCGTTCGTGTTAGCGGGGGGTCAGATACGCAGTATTTT. This codes for CASSVRVSGGSDTQYF.

The CDR3 coding sequence is TGTGCCAGCAGCTTAGCCCTCTTCAGACGAGCGATCTACAATGAGCAGTTCTTC. Translating gives CASSLALFRRAIYNEQFF. V usage is TRBV7-9 and J usage is TRBJ2-1; D is uncertain. V lost 0 bases and J lost 3, with 18 bases in between. There are 18 residues in the CDR3. Per germline, CDR1 SEHNR and CDR2 FQNEAQ (reference sequence).

V is TRBV10-3 and J is TRBJ2-2; a weak D match, TRBD1 (5 bases). The CDR3 totals 16 residues. The V gene lost 0 bases and the J gene lost 5 bases, with 13 bases spanning the gap. Germline-derived CDR1 and CDR2 are ENHRY and SYGVKD. The CDR3 DNA reads as TGTGCCATCAGTGAGTCTGGTCAGGGAAGGACCGGGGAGCTGTTTTTT. This translates into CAISESGQGRTGELFF.

The V call is TRBV10-3, the J call TRBJ2-7; a weak D match, TRBD1 (5 bases). The ends were cut back, 3 bases at V and 3 bases at J, with 15 bases in the middle. CDR3 length equals 15 residues. Germline V gene lookup returns CDR1 ENHRY and CDR2 SYGVKD. CDR3 residues: CAISEADRALYEQYF. The CDR3 nucleotides read TGTGCCATCAGTGAAGCAGACAGAGCCCTCTACGAGCAGTACTTC.

The CDR3 bases are TGTGCCAGCAGTTACAGACAGGGGGAATTTGTGGAGCAGTTCTTC. It translates to CASSYRQGEFVEQFF. The rearrangement joins TRBV6-6 to TRBJ2-1, with TRBD1 identical over 9 bases. Germline-derived CDR1 and CDR2 are MNHNY and SVGAGI (reference sequence). CDR3 size: 15 residues. Trimming at V came to 2 bases and at J to 10 bases, leaving 9 bases not matched to a gene.

The chain links TRBV5-1 to TRBJ1-1, with D maybe TRBD1 (5 bases). Germline lookup yields CDR1 SGHRS and CDR2 YFSETQ. The CDR3 spans 13 residues. Trimming removed 6 bases from V and 6 bases from J, with 15 bases in between. The DNA of the CDR3 is TGCGCCAGCACAGCAACGGGGGTGGCTGAAGCTTTCTTT. Translating gives CASTATGVAEAFF.

The chain couples TRBV28 to TRBJ2-6; perhaps TRBD2 as D (6 bases). Germline V gene lookup returns CDR1 MDHEN and CDR2 SYDVKM. V was pared by 11 bases and J by 0 bases, with 11 bases between. The length of the CDR3 is 14 residues. In DNA form, the CDR3 reads TGTGCCTCGGGGGTTCACTCTGGGGCCAACGTCCTGACTTTC. This encodes CASGVHSGANVLTF.

This clone was found once. The V call is TRBV6-5, the J call TRBJ1-1; TRBD1 aligns across 7 bases. The CDR3 has 15 residues. V shed 5 bases and J 6 bases; nucleotides not matched to a gene: 12. Looked up from germline, CDR1 is MNHEY and CDR2 is SVGAGI. The CDR3 region has the DNA TGTGCCAGCAGTGCCCGGACAGGAGGAGGAGCTGAAGCTTTCTTT. This codes for CASSARTGGGAEAFF.

This clone has a handful of counts. The chain is built from TRBV9 and TRBJ2-3, with D maybe TRBD2 (6 bases). V was clipped by 2 bases and J by 2 bases, with 12 bases between them. CDR1 and CDR2 from the germline V gene are SGDLS and YYNGEE. The CDR3 sequence is 15 residues long. This CDR3 reads CASSVTEGTTDTQYF. For the CDR3, the DNA is TGTGCCAGCAGCGTTACGGAGGGTACCACAGATACGCAGTATTTT.